The clone carrying this T cell receptor beta chain has only one observation. Distinct nucleotide sequences in the sample also encode this CDR3. This PCR relied on a set of 60 Vbeta primers and 13 Jbeta primers. Using immunoSEQ multiplex PCR, the repertoire was profiled, and TCRdb retains in-frame clones only, with some absent. The table lists some 200,000 clones, roughly three quarters of them singletons. There are 15 residues in the CDR3. With 6 bases removed from V and 2 bases from J, the gap between germline ends came to 17 bases. From germline, CDR1 is SGHTA and CDR2 FQGNSA. This specimen belongs to a study of cytomegalovirus exposure and HLA in healthy donors.

The sequencing sample was made of PBMCs. The TCR originated in a woman aged 45-65 years in good health and CMV-seronegative. The J gene is TRBJ2-7, the V gene TRBV7-2; D may be TRBD2 (5 bases). CDR3 bases: TGTGCCAGCAGTCGAATGAGGGCGGAAGCCTACGAGCAGTACTTC. It encodes CASSRMRAEAYEQYF. Full variable domain (outside the CDR3, taken from reference TRBV7-2 and TRBJ2-7): GAGVSQSPSNKVTEKGKDVELRCDPISGHTALYWYRQSLGQGLEFLIYFQGNSAPDKSGLPSDRFSAERTGGSVSTLTIQRTQQEDSAVYLCASSRMRAEAYEQYFGPGTRLTVT.